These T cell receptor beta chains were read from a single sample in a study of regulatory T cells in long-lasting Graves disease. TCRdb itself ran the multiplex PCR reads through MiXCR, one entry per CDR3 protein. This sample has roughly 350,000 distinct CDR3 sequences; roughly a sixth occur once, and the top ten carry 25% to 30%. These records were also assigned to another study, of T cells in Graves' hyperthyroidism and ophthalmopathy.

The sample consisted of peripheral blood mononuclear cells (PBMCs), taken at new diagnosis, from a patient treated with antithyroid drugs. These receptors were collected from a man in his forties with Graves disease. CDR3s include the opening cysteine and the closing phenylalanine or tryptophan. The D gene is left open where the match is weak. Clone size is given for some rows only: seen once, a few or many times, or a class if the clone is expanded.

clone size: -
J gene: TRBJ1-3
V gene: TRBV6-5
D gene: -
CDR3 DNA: TGTGCCAGCAGTTACAGGGGCCGTGGAGACACCATATATTTT
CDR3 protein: CASSYRGRGDTIYF

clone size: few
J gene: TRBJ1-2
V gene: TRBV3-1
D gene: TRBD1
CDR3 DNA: TGTGCCAGCAGCCAGGCGGGACAGGGCGTCGACGGCTACACCTTC
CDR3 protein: CASSQAGQGVDGYTF

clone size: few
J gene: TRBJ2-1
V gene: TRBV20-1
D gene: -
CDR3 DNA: TGCAGTGCTAGTTCTACAGAAATACACAATGAGCAGTTCTTC
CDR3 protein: CSASSTEIHNEQFF

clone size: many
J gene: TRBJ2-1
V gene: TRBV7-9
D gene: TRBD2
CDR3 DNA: TGTGCCAGCAGCTTAGAAGGCGGGAGGAACAATGAGCAGTTCTTC
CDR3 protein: CASSLEGGRNNEQFF

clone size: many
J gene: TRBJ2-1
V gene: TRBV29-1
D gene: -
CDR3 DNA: TGCAGCGTCCGATACCTCGGGGGGCGCTCGGACAATGAGCAGTTCTTC
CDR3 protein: CSVRYLGGRSDNEQFF

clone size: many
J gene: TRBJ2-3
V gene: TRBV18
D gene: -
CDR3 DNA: TGTGCCAGCTCACCACTCCAGGGTGACGCAGATACGCAGTATTTT
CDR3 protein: CASSPLQGDADTQYF

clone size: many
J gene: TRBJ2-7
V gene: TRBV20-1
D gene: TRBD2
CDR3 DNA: TGCAGTGCTGGGGAAGCGGGGGGCCTCTACGAGCAGTACTTC
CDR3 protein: CSAGEAGGLYEQYF

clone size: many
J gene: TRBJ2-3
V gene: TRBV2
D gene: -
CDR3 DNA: TGTGCCAGCAGTGCCTGGCGGAGAAGCACAGATACGCAGTATTTT
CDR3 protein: CASSAWRRSTDTQYF

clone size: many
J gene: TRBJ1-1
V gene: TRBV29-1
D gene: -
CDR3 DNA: TGCAGCGTTATCTTGAACACTGAAGCTTTCTTT
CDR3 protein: CSVILNTEAFF

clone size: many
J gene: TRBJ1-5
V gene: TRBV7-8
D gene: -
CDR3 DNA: TGTGCCAGCAGCTTAAGGTTGGGCAATCAGCCCCAGCATTTT
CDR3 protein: CASSLRLGNQPQHF

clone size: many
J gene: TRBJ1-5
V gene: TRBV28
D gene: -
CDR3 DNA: TGTGCCAGCAGTTTACTACAGGAGAATCAGCCCCAGCATTTT
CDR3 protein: CASSLLQENQPQHF

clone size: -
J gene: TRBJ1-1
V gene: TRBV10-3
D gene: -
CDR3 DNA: TGTGCCATCAGTCCGACTGGAGAGAACACTGAAGCTTTCTTT
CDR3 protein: CAISPTGENTEAFF

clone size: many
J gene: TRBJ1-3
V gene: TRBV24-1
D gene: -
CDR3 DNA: TGTGCCACCAGTGATTTTAAGGGGGACTCTGGAAACACCATATATTTT
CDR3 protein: CATSDFKGDSGNTIYF

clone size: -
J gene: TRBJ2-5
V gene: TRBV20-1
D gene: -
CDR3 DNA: TGCAGTGCAGTCGGGACCTACCAAGAGACCCAGTACTTC
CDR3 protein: CSAVGTYQETQYF